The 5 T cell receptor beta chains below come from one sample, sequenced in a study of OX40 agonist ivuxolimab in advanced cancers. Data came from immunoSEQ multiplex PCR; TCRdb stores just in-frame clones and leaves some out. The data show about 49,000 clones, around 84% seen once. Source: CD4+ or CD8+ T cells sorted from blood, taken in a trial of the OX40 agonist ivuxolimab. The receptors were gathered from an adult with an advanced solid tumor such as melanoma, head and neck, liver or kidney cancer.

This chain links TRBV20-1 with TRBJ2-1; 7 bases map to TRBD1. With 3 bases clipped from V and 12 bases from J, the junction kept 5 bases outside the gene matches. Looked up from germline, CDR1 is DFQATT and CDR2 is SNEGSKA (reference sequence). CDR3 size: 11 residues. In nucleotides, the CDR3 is TGCAGTGCTAGTAGGACAGGTATGCAGTTCTTC. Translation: CSASRTGMQFF.

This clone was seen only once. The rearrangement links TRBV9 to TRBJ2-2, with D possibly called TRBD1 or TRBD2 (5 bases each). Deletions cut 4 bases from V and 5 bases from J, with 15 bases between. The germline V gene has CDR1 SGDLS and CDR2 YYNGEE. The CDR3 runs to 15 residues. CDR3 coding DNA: TGTGCCAGCAGCTCGGGACCAGATCAGACCGGGGAGCTGTTTTTT. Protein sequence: CASSSGPDQTGELFF.

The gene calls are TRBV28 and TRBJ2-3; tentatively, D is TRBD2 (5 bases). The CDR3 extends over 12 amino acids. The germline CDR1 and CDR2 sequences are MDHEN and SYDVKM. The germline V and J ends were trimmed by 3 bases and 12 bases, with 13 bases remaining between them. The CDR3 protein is CASSLKGVYQYF. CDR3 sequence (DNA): TGTGCCAGCAGTTTGAAGGGAGTATACCAGTATTTT.

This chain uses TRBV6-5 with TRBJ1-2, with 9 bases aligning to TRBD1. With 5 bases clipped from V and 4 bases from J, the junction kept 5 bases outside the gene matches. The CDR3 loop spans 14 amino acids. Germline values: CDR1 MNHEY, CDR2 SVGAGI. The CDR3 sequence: CASSRGQGSYGYTF. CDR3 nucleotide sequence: TGTGCCAGCAGTCGGGGACAGGGTAGCTATGGCTACACCTTC.

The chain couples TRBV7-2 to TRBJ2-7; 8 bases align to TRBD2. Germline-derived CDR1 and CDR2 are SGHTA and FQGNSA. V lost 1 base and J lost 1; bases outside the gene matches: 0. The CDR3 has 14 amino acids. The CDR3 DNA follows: TGTGCCAGCAGCTTAGAGCGGGGGTCCTACGAGCAGTACTTC. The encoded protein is CASSLERGSYEQYF. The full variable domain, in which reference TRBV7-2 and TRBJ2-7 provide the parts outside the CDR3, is GAGVSQSPSNKVTEKGKDVELRCDPISGHTALYWYRQSLGQGLEFLIYFQGNSAPDKSGLPSDRFSAERTGGSVSTLTIQRTQQEDSAVYLCASSLERGSYEQYFGPGTRLTVT.